These 27 T cell receptor beta chains were sequenced from one sample in a study of graft-versus-host responses after intestinal transplantation. Sequenced by immunoSEQ multiplex PCR; TCRdb stores in-frame clones only, minus some. The data contain just over 70,000 clones, about 80% of them seen just once; the ten biggest clones take up less than 0.45%. Their antigens remain unidentified. The source was unstimulated CD4+ T cells sorted from spleen or lymph node cells, collected before transplant. These receptors were taken from a human donor who was the organ donor for an intestinal transplant.

This sequence joins TRBV2 and TRBJ1-5; no reliable D call. Trimming shortened V by 4 bases and J by 6 bases, and 7 bases separated the two germline ends. Germline V CDR1 and CDR2: SNHLY, FYNNEI. This CDR3 spans 12 amino acids. The CDR3, as DNA: TGTGCCAGCAGTGTCCCCGGTCAGCCCCAGCATTTT. This translates into CASSVPGQPQHF.

This rearrangement joins TRBV7-8 to TRBJ2-2; D ambiguous. This CDR3 comprises 14 residues. The V and J ends lost 5 bases and 0 bases respectively, with 7 bases between them. The germline gives CDR1 SGHVS, CDR2 FQNEAQ. CDR3 loop: CASSAGSNTGELFF. The CDR3 DNA reads TGTGCCAGCAGCGCCGGGTCGAACACCGGGGAGCTGTTTTTT.

The genes are TRBV7-9 and TRBJ2-1; 7 bases fit TRBD1. The CDR3 spans 14 residues. Germline values: CDR1 SEHNR, CDR2 FQNEAQ (reference sequence). The ends lost 8 bases at V and 3 bases at J; junction bases unmatched: 7. The CDR3 here is CASQGDSHYNEQFF. The CDR3 nucleotides are TGTGCCAGCCAAGGGGACAGCCACTACAATGAGCAGTTCTTC.

Regarding this clone: Compared with germline, one end of the junction differs, possibly owing to a read error. The chain uses TRBV25-1 and TRBJ1-1, with D unclear. The CDR3 has 15 amino acids. Germline V CDR1 and CDR2: MGHDK, SYGVNS. This chain's CDR3 is CASSESQDLRAEAFF. In DNA, the CDR3 is TGTGCCAGCAGTGAGTCGCAGGATTTGAGGGCTGAGGCTTTCTTT.

The V and J genes are TRBV2 and TRBJ1-2, with a possible D match to TRBD1 (6 bases). Germline loops: CDR1 SNHLY, CDR2 FYNNEI. The CDR3 has 14 amino acids. V was cut by 7 bases and J by 6 bases, with 18 bases left in between. The CDR3 bases are TGTGCCAGCACCTCGGTTCGGGGGGCTGATGGCTACACCTTC. Its protein is CASTSVRGADGYTF.

This sequence joins TRBV9 and TRBJ2-2; 8 bases agree with TRBD1. CDR1 and CDR2 from the germline V gene are SGDLS and YYNGEE. V shed 0 bases and J 5 bases; nucleotides not matched to a gene: 12. The CDR3 has 18 amino acids. This CDR3 is CASSVAAGRGPGTGELFF. Here the CDR3 DNA reads TGTGCCAGCAGCGTAGCTGCGGGCAGGGGGCCGGGGACCGGGGAGCTGTTTTTT. Drawing the rest from reference TRBV9 and TRBJ2-2, the complete variable domain is DSGVTQTPKHLITATGQRVTLRCSPRSGDLSVYWYQQSLDQGLQFLIQYYNGEERAKGNILERFSAQQFPDLHSELNLSSLELGDSALYFCASSVAAGRGPGTGELFFGEGSRLTVL.

V gene TRBV28 combines with J gene TRBJ2-2; TRBD1 is a possible D gene (5 bases). The CDR3 length is 12 residues. V dropped 11 bases and J dropped 9 bases, with 16 bases sitting between them. The germline V gene has CDR1 MDHEN and CDR2 SYDVKM. The CDR3 reads CAASTTVRELFF. CDR3 DNA sequence: TGTGCCGCCAGTACGACAGTTAGGGAGCTGTTTTTT.

There are a few counts of this clone. The chain couples TRBV28 to TRBJ2-2, with 7 bases identical to TRBD1. The V gene end was trimmed by 8 bases and the J gene end by 3 bases; junction bases not matched to a gene: 3. The CDR3 extends over 13 amino acids. CDR1 is MDHEN and CDR2 is SYDVKM in the germline V gene. The CDR3 DNA sequence: TGTGCCAGCGACAGGGCCGACACCGGGGAGCTGTTTTTT. Residues: CASDRADTGELFF.

V is TRBV6-5 and J is TRBJ2-1; D may be TRBD1 (5 bases). V was shortened by 6 bases and J by 10 bases, with 19 bases between the two germline ends. Germline V CDR1 and CDR2: MNHEY, SVGAGI. The CDR3 is 14 residues long. Here the CDR3 DNA reads TGTGCCAGCAGGATAAGTGGGTCGCAGGGCGAGCAGTTCTTC. It yields the protein CASRISGSQGEQFF.

The CDR3 spells CASSFDGAGGNSPLHF. In DNA, the CDR3 is TGTGCCAGCAGTTTTGACGGGGCCGGGGGTAATTCACCCCTCCACTTT. The rearrangement uses TRBV6-5 and TRBJ1-6, with D tentatively TRBD1 (5 bases). Deletions cut 4 bases from V and 6 bases from J, with 16 bases between. The V gene's germline CDR1 is MNHEY and CDR2 SVGAGI. The CDR3 runs 16 residues.

V gene TRBV19 combines with J gene TRBJ2-5, with a possible D match to TRBD2 (6 bases). The ends were cut back, 2 bases at V and 5 bases at J, with 9 bases in the middle. CDR1 LNHDA and CDR2 SQIVND come from the germline V gene (reference sequence). This CDR3 is built from 13 residues. The CDR3 DNA reads as TGTGCCAGTAGTATAAGACTAGTGGAGACCCAGTACTTC. This encodes CASSIRLVETQYF.

The chain employs TRBV6-5 and TRBJ1-2, with 11 nucleotides matching TRBD1. Unmatched junction bases numbered 4, after V lost 6 bases and J lost 7 bases. The CDR3 has 13 residues. The germline CDR1 and CDR2 sequences are MNHEY and SVGAGI. The chain's CDR3 is CASSFGTGGGYTF. As DNA, the CDR3 is TGTGCCAGCAGCTTCGGGACAGGGGGTGGCTACACCTTC.

For the CDR3, the DNA is TGTGCCAGCAGTTCCCCGGAACAGGGGAATCAGCCCCAGCATTTT. Protein product: CASSSPEQGNQPQHF. The chain employs TRBV28 and TRBJ1-5; 7 bases align to TRBD1. Germline values: CDR1 MDHEN, CDR2 SYDVKM. Losses at the gene ends were 4 bases for V and 4 bases for J; bases not matched to a gene: 7. The CDR3 extends over 15 amino acids.

This chain connects TRBV19 to TRBJ1-5; TRBD1 matches 9 bases. The V gene end was trimmed by 6 bases and the J gene end by 4 bases; junction bases not matched to a gene: 10. The CDR3 is made up of 16 amino acids. Per germline, CDR1 LNHDA and CDR2 SQIVND (reference sequence). The CDR3: CASSQYRDRANQPQHF. The CDR3 bases are TGTGCCAGTAGCCAATACCGGGACAGGGCTAATCAGCCCCAGCATTTT.

The genes are TRBV10-3 and TRBJ1-5; possible D gene TRBD1, 6 bases. This CDR3 region has 13 residues. Germline values: CDR1 ENHRY, CDR2 SYGVKD. V shed 2 bases and J shed 6 bases, with 8 bases lying between them. The DNA of the CDR3 is TGTGCCATCAGTGAGGGACAGCCTCAGCCCCAGCATTTT. Translating gives CAISEGQPQPQHF.

Comments on this clone: The junction does not match germline at one end; this may be a read error. The J gene is TRBJ2-1, the V gene TRBV7-7; no firm D call. Germline CDR1 SSHAT, CDR2 FNYEAQ (reference sequence). The CDR3 has 13 amino acids. The CDR3 coding sequence is TGTGCTAGCAGCTTAGGTACGTCCCAGGAGCAGTTCTTC. Translation: CASSLGTSQEQFF.

The gene calls are TRBV29-1 and TRBJ1-1; perhaps TRBD1 as D (6 bases). This CDR3 comprises 14 residues. The germline CDR1 and CDR2 sequences are SQVTM and ANQGSEA. Trimming pared 1 base from V and 9 bases from J, leaving 18 bases between. CDR3 protein: CSVEGEDSDPKAFF. The DNA of the CDR3 is TGCAGCGTTGAAGGAGAGGACAGTGATCCTAAAGCTTTCTTT.

This chain links TRBV27 with TRBJ2-3, with D possibly matching TRBD1 (5 bases). The CDR3 runs 13 residues. V was trimmed by 8 bases and J by 3 bases, leaving 12 bases between them. Germline loops: CDR1 MNHEY, CDR2 SMNVEV (reference sequence). CDR3 in amino acids: CASLRQGTDTQYF. In DNA form, the CDR3 reads TGTGCCAGCCTGAGGCAGGGAACAGATACGCAGTATTTT.

The chain couples TRBV5-6 to TRBJ2-3; D is undetermined. CDR1 and CDR2 from the germline V gene are SGHDT and YYEEEE. The CDR3 contains 15 residues. Trimming took off 1 base at V and 0 bases at J, with 9 bases between the two ends. The CDR3 DNA reads TGTGCCAGCAGCTTGCTAGACCTGAGCACAGATACGCAGTATTTT. This encodes CASSLLDLSTDTQYF.

The chain's CDR3 is CASSYRDRYEQYV. CDR3 DNA: TGTGCCAGCAGTTACCGGGACAGATACGAGCAGTACGTC. The rearrangement links TRBV6-6 to TRBJ2-7; 7 bases match TRBD1. This CDR3 is 13 amino acids long. V trimming: 2 bases; J trimming: 4 bases; junction bases outside the gene matches: 2. The germline V gene encodes CDR1 MNHNY and CDR2 SVGAGI (reference sequence).

The V gene is TRBV4-1, the J gene TRBJ1-6, with D possibly matching TRBD1 (6 bases). The length of the CDR3 is 14 residues. Trimming stripped 4 bases from V and 8 bases from J, with 12 bases between. The germline gives CDR1 MGHRA, CDR2 YSYEKL. CDR3 in amino acids: CASSRRSGDSPLHF. The CDR3 DNA sequence: TGCGCCAGCAGCCGCCGGTCAGGGGATTCACCCCTCCACTTT.

This chain links TRBV7-3 with TRBJ2-3; 12 bases match TRBD2. CDR3 length: 16 amino acids. With 5 bases clipped from V and 3 bases from J, the junction kept 6 bases outside the gene matches. The V gene's germline CDR1 is SGHTA and CDR2 FQGTGA. CDR3 protein: CASSKSSGGATDTQYF. The CDR3 bases are TGTGCCAGCAGCAAATCTAGCGGGGGGGCAACAGATACGCAGTATTTT.

This chain connects TRBV19 to TRBJ2-3; a weak D match, TRBD1 (7 bases). This CDR3 is built from 15 residues. Trimming removed 3 bases from V and 0 bases from J, with 10 bases in between. Germline assignment: CDR1 LNHDA and CDR2 SQIVND (reference sequence). This CDR3 is CASSIPGGSTDTQYF. CDR3 DNA sequence: TGTGCCAGTAGTATCCCAGGGGGGAGCACAGATACGCAGTATTTT.

The chain carries TRBV11-2 and TRBJ1-2, with 9 bases identical to TRBD1. Germline V gene data show CDR1 as SGHAT and CDR2 as FQNNGV. The CDR3 totals 13 residues. The trim removed 1 base at V and 8 bases at J, leaving 2 bases unmatched. CDR3 protein: CASSLAGTGGYTF. As DNA, the CDR3 is TGTGCCAGCAGCTTAGCCGGGACAGGGGGCTACACCTTC.

About this clone: Additional DNA sequences in this sample encode the identical CDR3. The rearrangement links TRBV30 to TRBJ1-1; no firm D call. Germline V gene data show CDR1 as GTSNPN and CDR2 as SVGIG (reference sequence). The CDR3 runs to 11 residues. V dropped 2 bases and J dropped 8 bases, with 9 bases sitting between them. CDR3: CAWSPFFEAFF. In DNA form, the CDR3 reads TGTGCCTGGAGTCCCTTTTTCGAAGCTTTCTTT.

Comments on this clone: In the same sample, other DNA sequences code for this CDR3. The rearrangement uses TRBV6-5 and TRBJ1-1; D unclear. The CDR3 covers 14 residues. CDR1 is MNHEY, CDR2 SVGAGI, per germline. With 2 bases removed from V and 0 bases from J, the gap between germline ends came to 7 bases. CDR3 protein: CASSYSELNTEAFF. As DNA, the CDR3 is TGTGCCAGCAGTTACAGTGAGCTGAACACTGAAGCTTTCTTT.

This chain uses TRBV5-6 with TRBJ2-3; a possible D gene is TRBD1 (6 bases). Trimming stripped 5 bases from V and 5 bases from J, with 18 bases between. The CDR3 spans 15 residues. Germline values: CDR1 SGHDT, CDR2 YYEEEE. CDR3 amino acids: CASSGQTYQGDTQYF. CDR3 bases: TGTGCCAGCAGTGGACAGACCTATCAGGGAGATACGCAGTATTTT. The full variable domain, completed using reference TRBV5-6 and TRBJ2-3, is DAGVTQSPTHLIKTRGQQVTLRCSPKSGHDTVSWYQQALGQGPQFIFQYYEEEERQRGNFPDRFSGHQFPNYSSELNVNALLLGDSALYLCASSGQTYQGDTQYFGPGTRLTVL.